This entry is about one TCR beta chain. Its antigen is undetermined. V gave up 5 bases and J gave up 4 bases, with 9 bases separating them. The germline CDR1 and CDR2 sequences are SEHNR and FQNEAQ (reference sequence). The CDR3 totals 12 residues. Data came from immunoSEQ multiplex PCR; TCRdb stores just in-frame clones and leaves some out. Found here are about 43,000 clones, about 95% of them singletons; the top ten hold about 1.4%. This specimen comes from a study of graft-versus-host responses after intestinal transplantation. Study at large: In this cohort, recipients had multivisceral, liver-intestinal, or isolated intestinal transplants. Tacrolimus and steroids were given for three to four years to all recipients after anti-thymocyte globulin induction. Findings and limits, study-wide: Among recipient marrow samples, GvH clones were found; some appeared first in ileum or blood. Researchers found peak circulating GvH clone levels linked to early post-transplant HvG declines.

Sequencing used PBMCs, obtained about 350 days after intestinal transplant. The clonotype was recovered from a human patient who received an intestinal transplant, so some T cells may come from the graft donor. This chain uses TRBV7-9 with TRBJ2-7; D may be TRBD2 (5 bases). As DNA, the CDR3 is TGTGCCAGCAGCGAGGCGGGTTACGAGCAGTACTTC. Translating gives CASSEAGYEQYF.